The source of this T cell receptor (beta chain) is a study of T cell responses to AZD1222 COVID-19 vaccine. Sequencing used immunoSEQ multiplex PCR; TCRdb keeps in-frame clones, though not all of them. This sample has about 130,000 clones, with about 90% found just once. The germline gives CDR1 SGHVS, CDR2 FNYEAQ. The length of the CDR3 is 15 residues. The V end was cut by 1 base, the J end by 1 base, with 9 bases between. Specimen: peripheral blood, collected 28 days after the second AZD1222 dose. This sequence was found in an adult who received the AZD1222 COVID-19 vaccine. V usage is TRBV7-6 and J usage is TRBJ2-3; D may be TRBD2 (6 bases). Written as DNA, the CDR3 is TGTGCCAGCAGCTTAGATGCTAGCGGCACAGATACGCAGTATTTT. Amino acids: CASSLDASGTDTQYF. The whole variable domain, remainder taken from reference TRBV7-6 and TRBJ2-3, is GAGVSQSPRYKVTKRGQDVALRCDPISGHVSLYWYRQALGQGPEFLTYFNYEAQQDKSGLPNDRFSAERPEGSISTLTIQRTEQRDSAMYRCASSLDASGTDTQYFGPGTRLTVL.